The 17 T cell receptor beta chains below come from one sample, sequenced in a study of blood T cell repertoires in COVID-19. Data came from immunoSEQ multiplex PCR; TCRdb stores just in-frame clones and leaves some out. This table holds around 150,000 clones, 93% found once. The sequenced material came from peripheral blood. These receptors came from a woman aged 60-75 years with COVID-19, enrolled during active disease.

The chain links TRBV27 to TRBJ1-5; 11 nucleotides match TRBD1. Germline loops: CDR1 MNHEY, CDR2 SMNVEV (reference sequence). V was clipped by 3 bases and J by 4 bases; unmatched bases: 5. The CDR3 covers 16 residues. DNA for the CDR3: TGTGCCAGCAGTTTGGGACAGGGGGAGCGGAATCAGCCCCAGCATTTT. This gives the protein CASSLGQGERNQPQHF.

This chain uses TRBV5-6 with TRBJ1-1; a possible D gene is TRBD1 (6 bases). The CDR3 sequence is 13 residues long. Germline assignment: CDR1 SGHDT and CDR2 YYEEEE. Between the trimmed V and J ends, which lost 0 bases and 4 bases, there was a span of 7 bases. The CDR3 nucleotides read TGTGCCAGCAGCTTGGGCAGGGGCACTGAAGCTTTCTTT. Translation gives CASSLGRGTEAFF.

V is TRBV7-3 and J is TRBJ2-1; perhaps TRBD2 as D (7 bases). The CDR3 is made up of 16 amino acids. With 5 bases removed from V and 2 bases from J, the gap between germline ends came to 16 bases. The germline CDR1 and CDR2 sequences are SGHTA and FQGTGA. The CDR3 nucleotides are TGTGCCAGCAGCCCTACGAACGGGGGGCCCTACAATGAGCAGTTCTTC. Its protein product is CASSPTNGGPYNEQFF.

V and J are TRBV6-2 or TRBV6-3 and TRBJ2-2; D gene ambiguous. V gave up 2 bases and J gave up 1 base, with 8 bases separating them. The CDR3 has 15 amino acids. Germline CDR1 reads MNHEY; CDR2 reads SVGEGT. The CDR3 bases are TGTGCCAGCAGTTACCATTCTAGGAACACCGGGGAGCTGTTTTTT. Protein product: CASSYHSRNTGELFF.

The chain has TRBV2 and TRBJ1-1; 9 nucleotides match TRBD1. The CDR3 has 13 amino acids. The ends lost 5 bases at V and 10 bases at J; junction bases unmatched: 8. Looked up from germline, CDR1 is SNHLY and CDR2 is FYNNEI. The CDR3 protein is CASSPGTGTRAFF. In nucleotides, the CDR3 is TGTGCCAGCAGTCCGGGGACAGGGACAAGAGCTTTCTTT.

This chain connects TRBV21-1 to TRBJ2-3; TRBD2 is the table's D call and was not checked against the DNA. TRBV21-1 is termed a pseudogene. This CDR3 has 16 amino acids. The CDR3 protein is CAISRGGLPRADTQYF. DNA of the CDR3: TGTGCCATTAGCCGGGGGGGGCTCCCGAGGGCAGATACGCAGTATTTT.

The CDR3 is CASSLLLAASEQFF. DNA for the CDR3: TGTGCCAGCAGCTTACTCCTAGCAGCAAGTGAGCAGTTCTTC. The chain combines TRBV7-2 with TRBJ2-1, with D perhaps matching TRBD2 (5 bases). The germline gives CDR1 SGHTA, CDR2 FQGNSA. Trimming stripped 2 bases from V and 9 bases from J, with 14 bases between. This CDR3 contains 14 residues. Looking up the rest from reference TRBV7-2 and TRBJ2-1 gives the full variable domain: GAGVSQSPSNKVTEKGKDVELRCDPISGHTALYWYRQSLGQGLEFLIYFQGNSAPDKSGLPSDRFSAERTGGSVSTLTIQRTQQEDSAVYLCASSLLLAASEQFFGPGTRLTVL.

J is TRBJ1-5 and V is TRBV2, with 7 bases lining up with TRBD1. There are 15 residues in the CDR3. Trimming removed 8 bases from V and 2 bases from J; junction bases left unmatched: 9. Germline values: CDR1 SNHLY, CDR2 FYNNEI. CDR3 in DNA: TGTGCCAGCTCTCGGGACAGTATTGGCAATCAGCCCCAGCATTTT. Protein: CASSRDSIGNQPQHF.

The V and J genes are TRBV7-2 and TRBJ1-5; 7 nucleotides align to TRBD1. The CDR3 is 13 amino acids. V gave up 4 bases and J gave up 4 bases; unmatched junction bases: 1. Looked up from germline, CDR1 is SGHTA and CDR2 is FQGNSA. The CDR3 coding sequence is TGTGCCAGCAGCTCACAGGGGAATCAGCCCCAGCATTTT. Encoded protein: CASSSQGNQPQHF.

The chain recombines TRBV3-1 (or the pseudogene TRBV3-2) with TRBJ2-1; 7 bases map to TRBD2. CDR1 is LGHDT, CDR2 YNNKEL, per germline (reference sequence). The CDR3 covers 14 residues. V gave up 1 base and J gave up 6 bases; unmatched junction bases: 3. The CDR3 DNA follows: TGTGCCAGCAGCCAAGGGAGGACTAGCAATGAGCAGTTCTTC. Translation: CASSQGRTSNEQFF.

The gene calls are TRBV7-3 and TRBJ1-1, with D unresolved. Germline CDR1 SGHTA, CDR2 FQGTGA. Trimming left V 2 bases short and J 1 base short, with 5 bases between. The CDR3 length is 13 residues. In DNA, the CDR3 is TGTGCCAGCAGCTTAGAACAGAACACTGAAGCTTTCTTT. This translates into CASSLEQNTEAFF.

The chain uses TRBV18 and TRBJ2-7, with 9 positions matching TRBD1. Germline lookup yields CDR1 KGHSH and CDR2 LQKENI. J was trimmed by 6 bases and V by 5 bases; bases with no gene match: 8. This CDR3 has 14 amino acids. The CDR3 region is CASSFRQGDGEQYF. The CDR3 region has the DNA TGTGCCAGCTCATTCCGACAGGGGGATGGCGAGCAGTACTTC.

V and J are TRBV9 and TRBJ2-7; D is perhaps TRBD1 (6 bases). Trimming cost V 0 bases and J 6 bases, with 13 bases left between them. Germline V CDR1 and CDR2: SGDLS, YYNGEE. The CDR3 spans 14 residues. CDR3 loop: CASSVATGYSEQYF. CDR3 sequence (DNA): TGTGCCAGCAGCGTAGCAACAGGGTACTCCGAGCAGTACTTC.

CDR3: CASSAGTSSVQETQYF. In DNA form, the CDR3 reads TGTGCCAGCAGCGCAGGGACTAGCTCCGTCCAAGAGACCCAGTACTTC. The chain uses TRBV9 and TRBJ2-5; 9 bases agree with TRBD2. The CDR3 extends over 16 amino acids. V shed 3 bases, J shed 1 base, and the junction held 7 bases outside the gene matches. Germline V CDR1 and CDR2: SGDLS, YYNGEE.

The rearrangement uses TRBV19 and TRBJ1-1; D unclear. The CDR3 spans 18 residues. Germline V gene sequence: CDR1 LNHDA, CDR2 SQIVND (reference sequence). Trimming shortened V by 5 bases and J by 4 bases, and 26 bases separated the two germline ends. The CDR3 coding sequence is TGTGCCAGTAGTCCTAACGGATACCTCCCCGAGGGTAGCACTGAAGCTTTCTTT. This codes for CASSPNGYLPEGSTEAFF.

This chain uses TRBV9 with TRBJ2-2; D perhaps matches TRBD1 (5 bases). The V end lost 0 bases, the J end lost 1 base, and 7 bases lay between the germline ends. This CDR3 is 15 amino acids long. Per germline, CDR1 SGDLS and CDR2 YYNGEE. The CDR3 bases are TGTGCCAGCAGCGTAGGTAGGGGGAACACCGGGGAGCTGTTTTTT. This sequence encodes CASSVGRGNTGELFF.

The gene calls are TRBV5-1 and TRBJ1-1, with TRBD1 matching over 9 bases. This CDR3 has 15 amino acids. V shed 6 bases and J 6 bases; nucleotides not matched to a gene: 12. CDR1 is SGHRS and CDR2 is YFSETQ in the germline V gene. The CDR3 region has the DNA TGCGCCAGCACCCCCATGGGACAGGGCAGCGCTGAAGCTTTCTTT. Protein sequence: CASTPMGQGSAEAFF.